This record covers a single T cell receptor (beta chain). CD8 cells regarded as naive lacked CD45RO, were positively chosen for CCR7, and omitted terminally differentiated effector memory CD45RA+ cells. The study enrolled healthy HIV-negative adults without recent acute infections or vaccinations as donors. The sample comes from a study of shared clonotypes between healthy human individuals. Across the study: Three CD4 naive, three CD4 memory, two CD8 naive and one CD8 memory plate were used per donor.

V was clipped by 2 bases and J by 6 bases, with 14 bases between them. This CDR3 is 14 amino acids long. Germline V gene sequence: CDR1 SGHAT, CDR2 FQNNGV. TCRdb keeps only in-frame clones here, not all; method: immunoSEQ multiplex PCR. In the table there are approximately 600,000 clones, around 96% of which are singletons. The chain recombines TRBV11-2 with TRBJ2-7, with D possibly TRBD1 on 5 matching bases. The sequenced sample consisted of naive CD8+ T cells sorted from blood. The sequence came from a woman in her twenties or thirties in good health. The CDR3 nucleotides read TGTGCCAGCAGCTTAACTGGGGCTCCACGCGAGCAGTACTTC. Translating it yields CASSLTGAPREQYF. The complete variable domain, with remaining parts taken from reference TRBV11-2 and TRBJ2-7, reads EAGVAQSPRYKIIEKRQSVAFWCNPISGHATLYWYQQILGQGPKLLIQFQNNGVVDDSQLPKDRFSAERLKGVDSTLKIQPAKLEDSAVYLCASSLTGAPREQYFGPGTRLTVT.